Listed below are T cell receptor beta chains from one sample, sequenced in a study of T cells in narcolepsy. The protocol was immunoSEQ multiplex PCR, while the TCRdb copy is restricted to in-frame clones and leaves out a portion. The repertoire has some 15,000 clones, roughly 85% of them found once; the top ten carry over 30%. Sequencing used memory (CD45RA-) CD4+ T cells from blood. The receptors come from a human donor in good health. The CDR3 runs from the conserved cysteine through the conserved F or W. The D gene is left open where the match is weak. Size values are once, few and many counts, or a class for expanded clones, and some rows have none.

D: NA; size: NA; V: TRBV29-1; J: TRBJ2-3; CDR3: CSVEGDFSTTDTQYF; DNA: TGCAGCGTTGAAGGGGACTTCTCTACCACAGATACGCAGTATTTT
D: NA; size: NA; V: TRBV6-1; J: TRBJ1-1; CDR3: CASSSLSPEAFF; DNA: TGTGCCAGCAGTTCACTCTCCCCTGAAGCTTTCTTT
D: TRBD1; size: NA; V: TRBV9; J: TRBJ1-2; CDR3: CASSWGGQGADGYTF; DNA: TGTGCCAGCAGCTGGGGAGGGCAGGGGGCGGATGGCTACACCTTC
D: TRBD1; size: medium-sized; V: TRBV6-1; J: TRBJ1-3; CDR3: CASSLQGVSGNTIYF; DNA: TGTGCCAGCAGTCTACAGGGGGTCTCGGGAAACACCATATATTTT
D: TRBD2; size: NA; V: TRBV19; J: TRBJ2-7; CDR3: CASSLAGGYEQYF; DNA: TGTGCCAGTAGTTTGGCGGGGGGGTACGAGCAGTACTTC
D: NA; size: NA; V: TRBV5-1; J: TRBJ2-1; CDR3: CASSFGVRGTYSYNEQFF; DNA: TGCGCCAGCAGCTTTGGTGTTAGGGGGACCTACTCCTACAATGAGCAGTTCTTC
D: NA; size: NA; V: TRBV6-5; J: TRBJ2-5; CDR3: CASSPGLYQETQYF; DNA: TGTGCCAGCAGTCCGGGACTCTACCAAGAGACCCAGTACTTC
D: TRBD2; size: NA; V: TRBV5-1; J: TRBJ2-7; CDR3: CASSEGTSVSYEQYF; DNA: TGCGCCAGCAGTGAGGGGACTAGCGTCTCCTACGAGCAGTACTTC
D: TRBD2; size: NA; V: TRBV9; J: TRBJ2-1; CDR3: CASSALAGSYNEQFF; DNA: TGTGCCAGCAGCGCCTTAGCGGGATCCTACAATGAGCAGTTCTTC
D: TRBD1; size: NA; V: TRBV6-6; J: TRBJ2-7; CDR3: CASSKPGQGTYEQYF; DNA: TGTGCCAGCAGTAAGCCGGGACAGGGGACTTACGAGCAGTACTTC
D: TRBD1; size: NA; V: TRBV6-6; J: TRBJ1-3; CDR3: CASSTGQGINTIYF; DNA: TGTGCCAGCAGTACGGGACAGGGGATAAACACCATATATTTT
D: TRBD1; size: NA; V: TRBV11-1; J: TRBJ2-2; CDR3: CASSLRTGGTGELFF; DNA: TGTGCCAGCAGCTTACGGACAGGGGGCACCGGGGAGCTGTTTTTT
D: NA; size: NA; V: TRBV7-9; J: TRBJ2-7; CDR3: CASSLGNREQYF; DNA: TGTGCCAGCAGCTTAGGGAATCGGGAGCAGTACTTC
D: TRBD2; size: NA; V: TRBV6-1; J: TRBJ2-7; CDR3: CATGPGGGPSYEQYF; DNA: TGTGCCACAGGGCCGGGAGGGGGGCCATCCTACGAGCAGTACTTC
D: NA; size: NA; V: TRBV6-5; J: TRBJ2-1; CDR3: CASSYYAGLSYNEQFF; DNA: TGTGCCAGCAGTTACTACGCAGGCCTCTCCTACAATGAGCAGTTCTTC
D: NA; size: few; V: TRBV27; J: TRBJ2-7; CDR3: CASYRSEQYF; DNA: TGTGCCAGCTACCGGAGTGAGCAGTACTTC
D: NA; size: NA; V: TRBV6-1; J: TRBJ1-5; CDR3: CASSEGPNNQPQHF; DNA: TGTGCCAGCAGTGAAGGGCCTAACAATCAGCCCCAGCATTTT
D: TRBD1; size: NA; V: TRBV18; J: TRBJ1-5; CDR3: CASSSGTGGSNQPQHF; DNA: TGTGCCAGCTCATCGGGGACAGGGGGGAGCAATCAGCCCCAGCATTTT
D: TRBD1; size: NA; V: TRBV14; J: TRBJ1-6; CDR3: CASSPSRGFSPLHF; DNA: TGTGCCAGCAGCCCGTCCAGGGGGTTTTCACCCCTCCACTTT
D: NA; size: once; V: TRBV6-1; J: TRBJ2-6; CDR3: CASARTGAGANVLTF; DNA: TGTGCCAGCGCACGTACGGGTGCTGGGGCCAACGTCCTGACTTTC
D: NA; size: NA; V: TRBV7-6; J: TRBJ2-3; CDR3: CASSPNPTDTQYF; DNA: TGTGCCAGCAGCCCTAACCCGACGGATACGCAGTATTTT
D: NA; size: NA; V: TRBV5-5; J: TRBJ2-7; CDR3: CASSLLPLNYEQYF; DNA: TGTGCCAGCAGCCTCCTGCCCTTAAACTACGAGCAGTACTTC
D: NA; size: NA; V: TRBV4-2; J: TRBJ1-3; CDR3: CASSQESAGAGVRSGNTIYF; DNA: TGTGCCAGCAGCCAAGAGAGCGCAGGCGCAGGGGTACGCTCTGGAAACACCATATATTTT
D: NA; size: NA; V: TRBV19; J: TRBJ1-3; CDR3: CASSIDRNTIYF; DNA: TGTGCCAGTAGTATAGACAGAAACACCATATATTTT
D: NA; size: few; V: TRBV7-8; J: TRBJ1-2; CDR3: CASSLGTTTLGYGYTF; DNA: TGTGCCAGCAGCTTAGGGACAACGACCCTAGGCTATGGCTACACCTTC
D: NA; size: few; V: TRBV30; J: TRBJ1-2; CDR3: CGSATDRPRGYTF; DNA: TGTGGGTCGGCCACAGACAGGCCAAGGGGCTACACCTTC